One T cell receptor beta chain is described in this entry. The clone's antigen remains unknown. It has no much larger one-base neighbor in the sample; base qualities were not kept. The sample belongs to a study of cytotoxic CD8 clonotypes in ibrutinib-treated CLL (TCRdb year 2021). General notes on the study: The cohort was composed of about 10 relapsed/refractory and about 15 treatment-naive patients; IGHV unmutated status was identified in some 17 patients. Responses were partial in around 25 patients and complete in 2; after median 68 months follow-up, about 15 stayed in remission and 12 progressed. Samples at response were collected after a median of about 13 months of treatment, with a range of roughly 6 to 36 months. Cryopreserved peripheral blood mononuclear cells were obtained before treatment, at response, and at either sustained remission or disease progression. Of the 86 participants in the trial, 25 to 30 had longitudinal samples available. On average, each sample had about 260,000 productive templates and under 95,000 productive rearrangements. Every sample from remission and from progressive disease was obtained while the patients were still on ibrutinib. The paper as a whole reports these results and caveats: Public clonotypes were rare and either shrank or stayed stable during treatment, and the rise in clonality at ibrutinib response reflected expansion of private clonotypes. Clonality increased at ibrutinib response, stayed stable in sustained remission, and fell back toward baseline at progression. Sustained-remission and progressing patients did not have matched sampling times, and lymph node repertoires were not examined. At baseline, clonality was higher than in age-matched healthy donors and showed a strong correlation with circulating CD8+ T-cell counts.

Each clonotype received, on average, about 10x coverage in deep resolution sequencing performed on a MiSeq, where the target depth lay between 1 in 1 million and 1 in 200,000 T cells. TCR beta libraries were generated with the immunoSEQ hsTCRB Kit. In the authors' own workflow: Data were analyzed with ImmunoSEQ Data Assistant and ImmunoSEQ Analyzer, with V, D and J genes assigned per IMGT definitions. Clonality, which ranges from 0 to 1, was calculated by subtracting the normalized Shannon entropy of productive rearrangement frequencies from one. Only overrepresented clonotypes making up at least 0.05% of the repertoire of each patient were included in the public clonotype analysis. Some 13 age-matched healthy donor repertoires from immuneACCESS served as clonality controls. This immuneACCESS table, as held by TCRdb, lists in-frame sequences with V and J called but not all clones. Of the missing ones, under half trace to an unresolved V gene in checked studies; the others have no known cause. V, J and clone size were drawn from that table, and D and trimming were deduced from the DNA. The sample yields about 130,000 clones; 79% were counted once. The ten largest clonotypes hold 13% of the sample.

The germline V gene supplies CDR1 SGHDN and CDR2 FVKESK. From V the trimming removes 0 bases and from J it removes 11 bases, while the gene matches leave 25 bases of the junction unaccounted for. CDR3 length: 21 amino acids, cysteine to phenylalanine. CDR3 DNA only is kept here, 63 bases in frame from base 1. The time point label, read with the paper, signifies: eleven to twelve months on ibrutinib. Roughly 2 micrograms of genomic DNA were extracted from cryopreserved PBMCs for TCR beta library preparation. High-throughput TCR beta sequencing was performed on longitudinal blood samples from CLL patients receiving ibrutinib monotherapy. The patients were enrolled in a single-center, open-label phase 2 trial of ibrutinib monotherapy.

The V gene is TRBV14 and the J gene is TRBJ2-1; TRBD2 fits 10 bases in the junction. The TCR sequence derives from a human donor with chronic lymphocytic leukemia. This specimen consisted of PBMCs, obtained after 12 months of ibrutinib treatment. The nucleotide sequence reads TGTGCCAGCAGCCAAGATTGGGCCAGGGGTTATGGACTAGCGGTGCTCCAAAAGCAGTTCTTC. This encodes CASSQDWARGYGLAVLQKQFF.